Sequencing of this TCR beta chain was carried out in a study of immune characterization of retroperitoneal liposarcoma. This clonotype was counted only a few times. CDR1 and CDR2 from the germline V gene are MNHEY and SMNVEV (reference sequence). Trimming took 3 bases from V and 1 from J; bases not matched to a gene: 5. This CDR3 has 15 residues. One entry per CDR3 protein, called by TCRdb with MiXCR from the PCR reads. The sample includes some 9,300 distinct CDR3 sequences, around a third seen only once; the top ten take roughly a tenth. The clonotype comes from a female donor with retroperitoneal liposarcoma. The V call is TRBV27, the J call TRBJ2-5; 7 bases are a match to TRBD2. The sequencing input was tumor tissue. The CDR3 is CASSLSTSFQETQYF. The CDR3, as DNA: TGTGCCAGCAGTTTGTCGACTAGCTTCCAAGAGACCCAGTACTTC.